Each of the 29 T cell receptor beta chains below was sequenced from the same sample in a study of cytomegalovirus exposure and HLA in healthy donors. Sequencing was performed with immunoSEQ multiplex PCR; in TCRdb, only in-frame clones are kept and a portion is missing. The top ten hold 1% to 1.5% of the sample, which has under 300,000 clones, around 85% seen once. The sample was PBMCs. Receptor source: a woman younger than 45 in good health and CMV-seropositive.

This sequence joins TRBV5-1 and TRBJ1-1, with TRBD1 matching over 7 bases. This CDR3 has 16 amino acids. Trimming took 1 base from V and 1 from J; bases not matched to a gene: 7. The germline gives CDR1 SGHRS, CDR2 YFSETQ. CDR3 protein: CASSLIQGPRNTEAFF. The CDR3 nucleotides are TGCGCCAGCAGCTTGATACAGGGGCCCAGGAACACTGAAGCTTTCTTT.

The chain links TRBV7-9 to TRBJ1-3, with D possibly being TRBD1 (6 bases). The CDR3 spans 17 residues. Germline V CDR1 and CDR2: SEHNR, FQNEAQ (reference sequence). V was shortened by 7 bases and J by 0 bases, with 19 bases between the two germline ends. The CDR3 bases are TGTGCCAGCAACACCGAGGGGGTTACCCTCTCTGGAAACACCATATATTTT. Translation: CASNTEGVTLSGNTIYF.

This chain connects TRBV6-5 to TRBJ2-1, with D perhaps TRBD1 (6 bases). Germline V gene sequence: CDR1 MNHEY, CDR2 SVGAGI. Deletions cut 5 bases from V and 10 bases from J, with 15 bases between. The CDR3 extends over 13 amino acids. CDR3 loop: CASSTPDRSEQFF. CDR3 sequence (DNA): TGTGCCAGCAGTACCCCCGACAGGTCCGAGCAGTTCTTC.

This chain connects TRBV29-1 to TRBJ2-7; a possible D gene is TRBD1 (6 bases). CDR1 SQVTM and CDR2 ANQGSEA come from the germline V gene. The CDR3 spans 14 residues. V shed 6 bases and J shed 1 base, with 16 bases lying between them. CDR3 sequence reads: CSVRQVGDSYEQYF. In DNA form, the CDR3 reads TGCAGCGTGAGACAGGTCGGGGATTCCTACGAGCAGTACTTC.

The J gene is TRBJ1-3, the V gene TRBV19; TRBD1 aligns across 7 bases. The V and J ends lost 0 bases and 2 bases, in that order; junction bases with no gene match: 4. The CDR3 extends over 16 amino acids. Looked up from germline, CDR1 is LNHDA and CDR2 is SQIVND (reference sequence). CDR3 DNA: TGTGCCAGTAGTATAGATACCGGGACAGCTGGAAACACCATATATTTT. Translated: CASSIDTGTAGNTIYF.

The rearrangement links TRBV7-9 to TRBJ2-3; 12 nucleotides match TRBD1. The CDR3 runs to 18 residues. Losses at the gene ends were 5 bases for V and 4 bases for J; bases not matched to a gene: 13. Germline loops: CDR1 SEHNR, CDR2 FQNEAQ (reference sequence). CDR3 region: CASSPRFGTGGRADTQYF. In DNA, the CDR3 is TGTGCCAGCAGCCCCCGCTTCGGGACAGGGGGCCGTGCAGATACGCAGTATTTT.

The CDR3 protein is CASRATSGRYTGELFF. In DNA, the CDR3 is TGTGCCAGTAGGGCGACTAGCGGGAGATACACCGGGGAGCTGTTTTTT. J is TRBJ2-2 and V is TRBV19; TRBD2 aligns across 12 bases. This CDR3 has 16 residues. Germline V gene data show CDR1 as LNHDA and CDR2 as SQIVND (reference sequence). Trimming removed 6 bases from V and 3 bases from J; junction bases left unmatched: 5.

Only one count was recorded for this clone. V is TRBV6-6 and J is TRBJ1-5; 7 nucleotides align to TRBD1. Germline CDR1 MNHNY, CDR2 SVGAGI (reference sequence). The V gene end was trimmed by 6 bases and the J gene end by 5 bases; junction bases not matched to a gene: 10. There are 15 residues in the CDR3. The CDR3 DNA reads TGTGCCAGCAGCCCGCTGGGACAGTCTCATCAGCCCCAGCATTTT. Translated, it gives CASSPLGQSHQPQHF.

This clone has a single count. The gene calls are TRBV5-1 and TRBJ1-2, with 7 bases lining up with TRBD1. CDR1 SGHRS and CDR2 YFSETQ come from the germline V gene. V dropped 4 bases and J dropped 6; count of bases not matched to a gene: 6. CDR3 length: 13 residues. The CDR3 here is CASSPDRVHGYTF. CDR3 DNA: TGCGCCAGCAGCCCTGACAGGGTTCATGGCTACACCTTC. Supplemented by reference TRBV5-1 and TRBJ1-2, the full variable domain reads KAGVTQTPRYLIKTRGQQVTLSCSPISGHRSVSWYQQTPGQGLQFLFEYFSETQRNKGNFPGRFSGRQFSNSRSEMNVSTLELGDSALYLCASSPDRVHGYTFGSGTRLTVV.

The chain recombines TRBV6-5 with TRBJ2-2; tentatively, D is TRBD1 (5 bases). The germline CDR1 and CDR2 sequences are MNHEY and SVGAGI. The germline V and J ends were trimmed by 8 bases and 5 bases, with 12 bases remaining between them. This CDR3 region has 13 residues. The CDR3 bases are TGTGCCAGCGGGCAGGGAAATACCGGGGAGCTGTTTTTT. Its protein is CASGQGNTGELFF.

This clone has just one count. This chain links TRBV5-1 with TRBJ2-7, with 8 bases identical to TRBD1. The trim removed 0 bases at V and 5 bases at J, leaving 4 bases unmatched. Per the germline V gene, CDR1 is SGHRS and CDR2 is YFSETQ. This CDR3 is built from 14 residues. This CDR3 is CASSLGPGGNEQYF. The CDR3 DNA follows: TGCGCCAGCAGCTTGGGCCCAGGGGGCAACGAGCAGTACTTC.

The chain carries TRBV7-8 and TRBJ2-4; D is uncertain. This CDR3 has 14 amino acids. Germline lookup yields CDR1 SGHVS and CDR2 FQNEAQ. V was clipped by 1 base and J by 2 bases, with 6 bases between them. The CDR3 loop is CASSLGGSKNIQYF. CDR3 DNA sequence: TGTGCCAGCAGCTTAGGAGGTTCCAAAAACATTCAGTACTTC.

The chain has TRBV6-1 and TRBJ1-2, with TRBD1 matching over 9 bases. V lost 5 bases and J lost 8; bases outside the gene matches: 6. Germline V lookup: CDR1 MNHNS, CDR2 SASEGT. This CDR3 is built from 13 residues. The CDR3 is CASSRDRDLGYTF. CDR3 nucleotides: TGTGCCAGCAGTAGGGACAGGGATCTCGGCTACACCTTC.

V is TRBV25-1 and J is TRBJ2-2, with 11 bases matching TRBD1. The length of the CDR3 is 15 residues. CDR1 and CDR2 from the germline V gene are MGHDK and SYGVNS. J was trimmed by 6 bases and V by 7 bases; bases with no gene match: 7. In DNA form, the CDR3 reads TGTGCCAGCACCCCTGGACAGGGGGCAGCCGGGGAGCTGTTTTTT. This encodes CASTPGQGAAGELFF.

This chain joins TRBV18 and TRBJ2-3; 7 nucleotides agree with TRBD2. The V gene's germline CDR1 is KGHSH and CDR2 LQKENI. Trimming removed 3 bases from V and 3 bases from J; junction bases left unmatched: 3. CDR3 length: 14 amino acids. This CDR3 is CASSPWRETDTQYF. The CDR3 region has the DNA TGTGCCAGCTCACCGTGGCGGGAGACAGATACGCAGTATTTT.

The chain has TRBV18 and TRBJ1-1, with D hard to call. V was shortened by 3 bases and J by 0 bases, with 5 bases between the two germline ends. Looked up from germline, CDR1 is KGHSH and CDR2 is LQKENI. This CDR3 contains 13 residues. CDR3 protein: CASSPTLNTEAFF. CDR3 nucleotide sequence: TGTGCCAGCTCACCGACACTGAACACTGAAGCTTTCTTT.

The chain combines TRBV28 with TRBJ1-4; D is uncertain. The CDR3 spans 14 residues. Germline V CDR1 and CDR2: MDHEN, SYDVKM. The ends were cut back, 5 bases at V and 9 bases at J, with 16 bases in the middle. CDR3 in DNA: TGTGCCAGCAGTCCCCCCGGGTCTATGAAAAAACTGTTTTTT. This translates into CASSPPGSMKKLFF.

The V and J genes are TRBV5-5 and TRBJ1-2; no clear D. The germline V gene has CDR1 SGHKS and CDR2 YYEKEE (reference sequence). Trimming stripped 1 base from V and 4 bases from J, with 8 bases between. The CDR3 sequence is 13 residues long. CDR3 in DNA: TGTGCCAGCAGCTTGTCCGTATCCTATGGCTACACCTTC. It yields the protein CASSLSVSYGYTF.

The CDR3 DNA reads as TGTGCCAGCAGTTTTTCAGGGGCGCAGGGAGATACGCAGTATTTT. Amino acids: CASSFSGAQGDTQYF. The genes are TRBV2 and TRBJ2-3; tentative D call: TRBD1 (6 bases). From germline, CDR1 is SNHLY and CDR2 FYNNEI. The CDR3 contains 15 residues. Trimming left V 5 bases short and J 5 bases short, with 17 bases between. The whole variable domain, filled in from reference TRBV2 and TRBJ2-3, reads EPEVTQTPSHQVTQMGQEVILRCVPISNHLYFYWYRQILGQKVEFLVSFYNNEISEKSEIFDDQFSVERPDGSNFTLKIRSTKLEDSAMYFCASSFSGAQGDTQYFGPGTRLTVL.

The table lists this clone with a few counts. V usage is TRBV27 and J usage is TRBJ2-7, with D possibly matching TRBD1 (6 bases). V gave up 5 bases and J gave up 0 bases, with 14 bases separating them. This CDR3 spans 15 amino acids. CDR1 is MNHEY and CDR2 is SMNVEV in the germline V gene (reference sequence). The CDR3 nucleotides read TGTGCCAGCAGTCTCACAGGGATGAGCTCCTACGAGCAGTACTTC. Translated: CASSLTGMSSYEQYF.

The V gene is TRBV5-6, the J gene TRBJ1-4; 8 nucleotides agree with TRBD1. The germline gives CDR1 SGHDT, CDR2 YYEEEE. This CDR3 comprises 16 residues. The V gene end was trimmed by 2 bases and the J gene end by 7 bases; junction bases not matched to a gene: 10. CDR3 loop: CASSFQPGTGAEKLFF. The DNA for the CDR3 is TGTGCCAGCAGCTTTCAGCCCGGGACAGGCGCTGAAAAACTGTTTTTT.

The chain carries TRBV5-1 and TRBJ2-3; 9 bases are a match to TRBD1. Germline CDR1 is SGHRS and CDR2 is YFSETQ. Unmatched junction bases numbered 10, after V lost 3 bases and J lost 2 bases. The length of the CDR3 is 17 residues. The CDR3 DNA follows: TGCGCCAGCAGCTACGACCCCGGGACAGGGTACACAGATACGCAGTATTTT. Residues: CASSYDPGTGYTDTQYF.

V is TRBV21-1 and J is TRBJ2-7; TRBD2 is taken as the D call from the table, unchecked against the DNA. TRBV21-1 counts as a pseudogene. The CDR3 spans 19 residues. The CDR3 sequence is CASSPRRLAPASRTYEQYF. Written as DNA, the CDR3 is TGTGCCAGCAGCCCTCGACGACTAGCGCCAGCATCTAGGACCTACGAGCAGTACTTC.

V and J are TRBV6-5 and TRBJ2-7, with a tentative D call TRBD2 (6 bases). Trimming shortened V by 1 base and J by 4 bases, and 11 bases separated the two germline ends. This CDR3 region has 14 residues. CDR1 MNHEY and CDR2 SVGAGI come from the germline V gene. Here the CDR3 DNA reads TGTGCCAGCAGTTACTACGGGGGATCGTACGAGCAGTACTTC. Translated, it gives CASSYYGGSYEQYF.

The V call is TRBV6-4, the J call TRBJ2-3; TRBD2 is a possible D gene (5 bases). CDR1 MRHNA and CDR2 SNTAGT come from the germline V gene. Trimming took 2 bases from V and 4 from J, leaving 13 bases between them. The CDR3 runs to 15 residues. The CDR3 coding sequence is TGTGCCAGCAGTGACGGAGGCTGGGCGGCAGATACGCAGTATTTT. This translates into CASSDGGWAADTQYF.

The V gene is TRBV30, the J gene TRBJ2-3, with D maybe TRBD2 (5 bases). This CDR3 spans 15 amino acids. V lost 0 bases and J 0 bases, leaving 10 bases between the germline ends. Germline CDR1 is GTSNPN and CDR2 is SVGIG (reference sequence). The CDR3 coding sequence is TGTGCCTGGAGTGTAAAAGCGGCTAGCACAGATACGCAGTATTTT. It translates to CAWSVKAASTDTQYF.

The chain is built from TRBV7-9 and TRBJ2-7; D is possibly TRBD1 (5 bases). The V gene's germline CDR1 is SEHNR and CDR2 FQNEAQ (reference sequence). Deletions cut 3 bases from V and 6 bases from J, with 9 bases between. The CDR3 has 12 residues. CDR3 residues: CASSFQGGEQYF. The CDR3, as DNA: TGTGCCAGCAGCTTCCAGGGCGGCGAGCAGTACTTC. Full variable domain (outside the CDR3, taken from reference TRBV7-9 and TRBJ2-7): DTGVSQNPRHKITKRGQNVTFRCDPISEHNRLYWYRQTLGQGPEFLTYFQNEAQLEKSRLLSDRFSAERPKGSFSTLEIQRTEQGDSAMYLCASSFQGGEQYFGPGTRLTVT.

This clone was counted only a few times. The V and J genes are TRBV15 and TRBJ2-3, with D uncertain. Trimming took off 0 bases at V and 7 bases at J, with 8 bases between the two ends. The CDR3 length is 13 residues. Germline assignment: CDR1 LNHNV and CDR2 YYDKDF (reference sequence). In nucleotides, the CDR3 is TGTGCCACCAGCAGAGATTCGAGGAATACGCAGTATTTT. It translates to CATSRDSRNTQYF.

The chain couples TRBV5-1 to TRBJ2-2; D possibly corresponds to TRBD1 (6 bases). V dropped 4 bases and J dropped 4 bases, with 23 bases sitting between them. The germline gives CDR1 SGHRS, CDR2 YFSETQ. The CDR3 has 18 amino acids. DNA of the CDR3: TGCGCCAGCAGCCCACCAGGACAACCTGGGGGCTTCACCGGGGAGCTGTTTTTT. Its translation: CASSPPGQPGGFTGELFF.